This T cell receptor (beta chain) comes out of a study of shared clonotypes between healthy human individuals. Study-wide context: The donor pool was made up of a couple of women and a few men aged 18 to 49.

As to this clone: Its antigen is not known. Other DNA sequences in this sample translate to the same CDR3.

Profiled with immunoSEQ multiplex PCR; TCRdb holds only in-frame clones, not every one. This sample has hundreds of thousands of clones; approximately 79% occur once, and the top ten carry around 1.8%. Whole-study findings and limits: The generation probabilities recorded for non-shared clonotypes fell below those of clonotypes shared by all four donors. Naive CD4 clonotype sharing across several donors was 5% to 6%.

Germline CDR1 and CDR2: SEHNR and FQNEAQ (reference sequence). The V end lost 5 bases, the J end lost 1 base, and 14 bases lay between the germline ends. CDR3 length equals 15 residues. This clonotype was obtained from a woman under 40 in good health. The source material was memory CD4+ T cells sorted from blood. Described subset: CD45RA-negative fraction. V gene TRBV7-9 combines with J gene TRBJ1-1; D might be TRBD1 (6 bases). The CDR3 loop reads CASSPQGGANTEAFF. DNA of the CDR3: TGTGCCAGCAGCCCCCAAGGGGGGGCGAACACTGAAGCTTTCTTT.